Below, 30 T cell receptor beta chains from the same sample are listed, as sequenced in a study of cytomegalovirus exposure and HLA in healthy donors. Primers for the PCR totalled 60 Vbeta and 13 Jbeta. Profiling relied on immunoSEQ multiplex PCR, and the TCRdb table lists in-frame clones only, not all of them. The data show around 150,000 clones, approximately 79% seen once. Sequencing was performed on PBMCs. These receptors all come from a woman aged 45-65 years in good health and CMV-seropositive.

This sequence joins TRBV5-4 and TRBJ2-7; the match to TRBD1 covers 10 bases. This CDR3 spans 15 amino acids. The germline gives CDR1 SGHNT, CDR2 YYREEE (reference sequence). The junction had 3 bases not matched to a gene; V was cut back by 2 bases and J by 1 base. The DNA for the CDR3 is TGTGCCAGCAGCTTAGGGGACAGGGGTTCCTACGAGCAGTACTTC. This codes for CASSLGDRGSYEQYF.

This clone was detected only a few times. The chain joins TRBV18 to TRBJ2-5, with D possibly matching TRBD1 (6 bases). Germline-derived CDR1 and CDR2 are KGHSH and LQKENI. CDR3 length: 18 amino acids. Trimming took off 2 bases at V and 3 bases at J, with 22 bases between the two ends. DNA for the CDR3: TGTGCCAGCTCACCATCGCCAGGGGCGCCTACCCCAAAAGAGACCCAGTACTTC. This codes for CASSPSPGAPTPKETQYF.

V and J are TRBV4-1 and TRBJ2-2; no clear D. CDR1 is MGHRA and CDR2 is YSYEKL in the germline V gene. The V gene lost 1 base and the J gene lost 5 bases, with 2 bases spanning the gap. This CDR3 contains 12 residues. The CDR3 DNA reads as TGCGCCAGCAGCCAAGCGACCGGGGAGCTGTTTTTT. Its protein is CASSQATGELFF.

This chain uses TRBV10-1 with TRBJ2-3, with D perhaps TRBD2 (6 bases). CDR1 is WNHNN, CDR2 SYGVQD, per germline (reference sequence). Trimming stripped 0 bases from V and 9 bases from J, with 10 bases between. The CDR3 totals 13 residues. The CDR3 region has the DNA TGCGCCAGCAGTGAGTCACCCGGGAGCACGCAGTATTTT. Its translation is CASSESPGSTQYF.

The V call is TRBV9, the J call TRBJ1-6; 9 bases are shared with TRBD1. The V and J ends lost 0 bases and 2 bases, in that order; junction bases with no gene match: 3. This CDR3 contains 17 residues. The germline V gene has CDR1 SGDLS and CDR2 YYNGEE. The DNA of the CDR3 is TGTGCCAGCAGCGTAGGGGACAGGGCCACCTATAATTCACCCCTCCACTTT. This sequence encodes CASSVGDRATYNSPLHF.

V usage is TRBV6-6 and J usage is TRBJ2-7; TRBD1 agrees at 7 bases. The ends lost 0 bases at V and 2 bases at J; junction bases unmatched: 1. CDR1 and CDR2 (germline): MNHNY, SVGAGI (reference sequence). This CDR3 is 14 amino acids long. The CDR3 sequence is CASSYSTGPYEQYF. CDR3 DNA: TGTGCCAGCAGTTACTCGACAGGGCCCTACGAGCAGTACTTC.

This chain joins TRBV4-1 and TRBJ2-6; unclear D gene. Germline CDR1 reads MGHRA; CDR2 reads YSYEKL. The V end lost 1 base, the J end lost 0 bases, and 10 bases lay between the germline ends. There are 17 residues in the CDR3. The CDR3 protein is CASSQGAVPSGANVLTF. The CDR3 nucleotides read TGCGCCAGCAGCCAAGGGGCAGTACCCTCTGGGGCCAACGTCCTGACTTTC.

The chain employs TRBV9 and TRBJ1-2; a possible D gene is TRBD1 (6 bases). Germline CDR1 is SGDLS and CDR2 is YYNGEE. The CDR3 totals 13 residues. The V end lost 0 bases, the J end lost 7 bases, and 10 bases lay between the germline ends. CDR3 sequence: CASSVGGLGGYTF. CDR3 DNA: TGTGCCAGCAGCGTAGGGGGGCTTGGTGGCTACACCTTC.

This rearrangement joins TRBV6-5 to TRBJ1-2; a weak D match, TRBD1 (5 bases). Trimming cost V 5 bases and J 4 bases, with 14 bases left between them. The CDR3 runs 14 residues. Looked up from germline, CDR1 is MNHEY and CDR2 is SVGAGI. CDR3 sequence reads: CASSNTGLSYGYTF. In DNA form, the CDR3 reads TGTGCCAGCAGTAATACAGGCCTGAGCTATGGCTACACCTTC.

The chain employs TRBV18 and TRBJ1-1; D perhaps matches TRBD1 (6 bases). From germline, CDR1 is KGHSH and CDR2 LQKENI. The CDR3 extends over 14 amino acids. V gave up 3 bases and J gave up 1 base, with 9 bases separating them. CDR3 residues: CASSPNRENTEAFF. The CDR3 nucleotides read TGTGCCAGCTCACCGAACAGGGAGAACACTGAAGCTTTCTTT.

The rearrangement uses TRBV30 and TRBJ1-2; no clear D gene. This CDR3 comprises 13 residues. Trimming took off 2 bases at V and 4 bases at J, with 11 bases between the two ends. Germline CDR1 reads GTSNPN; CDR2 reads SVGIG (reference sequence). The CDR3 reads CAWSTGLIYGYTF. Written as DNA, the CDR3 is TGTGCCTGGAGTACGGGTCTAATCTATGGCTACACCTTC.

As concerns this clone: One end of the junction varies from germline; a read error may be responsible. The chain carries TRBV7-7 and TRBJ2-2; tentatively, D is TRBD1 (7 bases). This CDR3 is 15 amino acids long. Germline V CDR1 and CDR2: SSHAT, FNYEAQ (reference sequence). The CDR3 bases are TGTGCTAGCAGCTTAGGGGGGACAGATACCGGGGAGCTGTTTTTT. Amino acids: CASSLGGTDTGELFF.

V gene TRBV9 combines with J gene TRBJ2-5, with TRBD2 matching 9 bases. V shed 2 bases and J 0 bases; nucleotides not matched to a gene: 2. The CDR3 spans 15 residues. The germline CDR1 and CDR2 sequences are SGDLS and YYNGEE. CDR3 loop: CASSVSGGYQETQYF. CDR3 bases: TGTGCCAGCAGCGTCAGCGGGGGGTACCAAGAGACCCAGTACTTC.

The chain uses TRBV25-1 and TRBJ2-1, with D possibly TRBD1 on 5 matching bases. Trimming took off 7 bases at V and 4 bases at J, with 14 bases between the two ends. Germline-derived CDR1 and CDR2 are MGHDK and SYGVNS. The CDR3 has 14 amino acids. The CDR3: CASMPPGSYNEQFF. CDR3 nucleotide sequence: TGTGCCAGCATGCCGCCAGGGTCATACAATGAGCAGTTCTTC. The full variable domain, in which reference TRBV25-1 and TRBJ2-1 provide the parts outside the CDR3, is EADIYQTPRYLVIGTGKKITLECSQTMGHDKMYWYQQDPGMELHLIHYSYGVNSTEKGDLSSESTVSRIRTEHFPLTLESARPSHTSQYLCASMPPGSYNEQFFGPGTRLTVL.

This sequence joins TRBV7-9 and TRBJ1-1; possible D gene TRBD1, 5 bases. Trimming pared 2 bases from V and 0 bases from J, leaving 10 bases between. The CDR3 contains 15 residues. Germline values: CDR1 SEHNR, CDR2 FQNEAQ (reference sequence). The CDR3 DNA sequence: TGTGCCAGCAGCTTATGGGGGGAACTGAACACTGAAGCTTTCTTT. Its protein is CASSLWGELNTEAFF.

This chain uses TRBV4-1 with TRBJ1-3; no definite D call. The CDR3 consists of 14 residues. Per the germline V gene, CDR1 is MGHRA and CDR2 is YSYEKL. V shed 4 bases and J shed 1 base, with 8 bases lying between them. CDR3 sequence reads: CASSRAGSGNTIYF. CDR3 sequence (DNA): TGCGCCAGCAGCCGTGCGGGGTCTGGAAACACCATATATTTT.

This chain uses TRBV27 with TRBJ1-1; possible D gene TRBD1, 5 bases. The germline V and J ends were trimmed by 6 bases and 1 base, with 15 bases remaining between them. CDR3 size: 15 residues. Looked up from germline, CDR1 is MNHEY and CDR2 is SMNVEV (reference sequence). The CDR3: CASRVLTDRNTEAFF. CDR3 DNA: TGTGCCAGCAGAGTTTTGACCGACAGGAACACTGAAGCTTTCTTT.

J is TRBJ2-5 and V is TRBV5-4, with 14 bases lining up with TRBD2. The CDR3 runs 17 residues. V shed 0 bases and J 4 bases; nucleotides not matched to a gene: 5. Germline CDR1 is SGHNT and CDR2 is YYREEE (reference sequence). The CDR3 DNA reads TGTGCCAGCAGCTTGGGGACTAGCGGGAGGCAGGTAGAGACCCAGTACTTC. Residues: CASSLGTSGRQVETQYF.

The J gene is TRBJ1-1, the V gene TRBV6-6, with D unresolved. Germline assignment: CDR1 MNHNY and CDR2 SVGAGI (reference sequence). V lost 6 bases and J 0 bases, leaving 14 bases between the germline ends. CDR3 length equals 15 residues. The CDR3 DNA follows: TGTGCCAGCAGCGCCTGGACGGGAATGAACACTGAAGCTTTCTTT. Its protein is CASSAWTGMNTEAFF.

This clone turned up a few times. The chain uses TRBV4-1 and TRBJ2-5; a weak D match, TRBD1 (6 bases). CDR3 length equals 14 residues. The germline gives CDR1 MGHRA, CDR2 YSYEKL. V lost 1 base to trimming and J lost 1 base, with 7 bases between them. The CDR3 sequence: CASSQAGAQETQYF. For the CDR3, the DNA is TGCGCCAGCAGCCAAGCAGGGGCCCAAGAGACCCAGTACTTC.

The genes are TRBV19 and TRBJ1-1; D gene ambiguous. Deletions cut 7 bases from V and 3 bases from J, with 12 bases between. Germline CDR1 is LNHDA and CDR2 is SQIVND (reference sequence). This CDR3 spans 13 amino acids. The CDR3 DNA reads as TGTGCCAGTACCGCCAAGCTAGACACTGAAGCTTTCTTT. Protein product: CASTAKLDTEAFF.

This clone was detected once. The gene calls are TRBV7-9 and TRBJ1-1; D may be TRBD1 (5 bases). The CDR3 contains 13 residues. CDR1 is SEHNR and CDR2 is FQNEAQ in the germline V gene (reference sequence). Trimming took 2 bases from V and 4 from J, leaving 8 bases between them. The CDR3 sequence: CASSLMGGTEAFF. The CDR3 region has the DNA TGTGCCAGCAGCTTAATGGGGGGCACTGAAGCTTTCTTT.

The genes are TRBV2 and TRBJ1-1, with D maybe TRBD1 (6 bases). The CDR3 totals 12 residues. Trimming removed 9 bases at V and 0 bases at J, with 8 bases between. CDR1 is SNHLY and CDR2 is FYNNEI in the germline V gene. The CDR3 is CASRQVNTEAFF. CDR3 in DNA: TGTGCCAGTAGACAGGTGAACACTGAAGCTTTCTTT.

The chain uses TRBV6-1 and TRBJ1-4; D ambiguous. Germline values: CDR1 MNHNS, CDR2 SASEGT. CDR3 length: 14 amino acids. V gave up 6 bases and J gave up 2 bases, with 10 bases separating them. In DNA, the CDR3 is TGTGCCAGCAGGCAGGTTTCGACTAATGAAAAACTGTTTTTT. Residues: CASRQVSTNEKLFF.

This chain links TRBV27 with TRBJ2-7; D call uncertain. Germline V gene lookup returns CDR1 MNHEY and CDR2 SMNVEV (reference sequence). Trimming stripped 6 bases from V and 1 base from J, with 10 bases between. The CDR3 totals 13 residues. This CDR3 reads CASRNAGSYEQYF. DNA for the CDR3: TGTGCCAGCAGGAACGCAGGTTCCTACGAGCAGTACTTC.

The chain employs TRBV7-2 and TRBJ1-4, with D perhaps matching TRBD1 (5 bases). Germline CDR1 is SGHTA and CDR2 is FQGNSA. The length of the CDR3 is 14 residues. Deletions cut 6 bases from V and 2 bases from J, with 10 bases between. CDR3 sequence (DNA): TGTGCCAGCAGACGGACACCCACTAATGAAAAACTGTTTTTT. Its translation: CASRRTPTNEKLFF.

This clone was seen more than once but under ten times. The chain couples TRBV9 to TRBJ2-3; the match to TRBD2 covers 12 bases. Trimming removed 3 bases from V and 8 bases from J; junction bases left unmatched: 13. This CDR3 is 17 amino acids long. Germline-derived CDR1 and CDR2 are SGDLS and YYNGEE. The CDR3 DNA reads as TGTGCCAGCAGCGAGAGGCCACCTAGCGGGGGGGCCAGTACGCAGTATTTT. This codes for CASSERPPSGGASTQYF.

The chain couples TRBV7-9 to TRBJ2-1; possible D gene TRBD1, 5 bases. The V gene's germline CDR1 is SEHNR and CDR2 FQNEAQ (reference sequence). V was pared by 5 bases and J by 6 bases, with 8 bases between. The CDR3 runs to 12 residues. This chain's CDR3 is CASSLDSNEQFF. CDR3 coding DNA: TGTGCCAGCAGCCTCGACAGCAATGAGCAGTTCTTC.

This rearrangement joins TRBV29-1 to TRBJ2-3; the match to TRBD2 covers 12 bases. J gave up 0 bases and V 7 bases, and 2 bases lay outside the gene matches. This CDR3 has 14 residues. Germline V gene sequence: CDR1 SQVTM, CDR2 ANQGSEA. CDR3 sequence reads: CSGLAGGSTDTQYF. The CDR3 coding sequence is TGCAGCGGTCTAGCGGGAGGGAGCACAGATACGCAGTATTTT.

The rearrangement links TRBV15 to TRBJ2-2; 9 bases agree with TRBD1. Germline assignment: CDR1 LNHNV and CDR2 YYDKDF (reference sequence). V gave up 2 bases and J gave up 5 bases; unmatched junction bases: 6. This CDR3 is 16 amino acids long. DNA of the CDR3: TGTGCCACCAGCAGACCGGGACAGGGAATAACCGGGGAGCTGTTTTTT. Amino acids: CATSRPGQGITGELFF.